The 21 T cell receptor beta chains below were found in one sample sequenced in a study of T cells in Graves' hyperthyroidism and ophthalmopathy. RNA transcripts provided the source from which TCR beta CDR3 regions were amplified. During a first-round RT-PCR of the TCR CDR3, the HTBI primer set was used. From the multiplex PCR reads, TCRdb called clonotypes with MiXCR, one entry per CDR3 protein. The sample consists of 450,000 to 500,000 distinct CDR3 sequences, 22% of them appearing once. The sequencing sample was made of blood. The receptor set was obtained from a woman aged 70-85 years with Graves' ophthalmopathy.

The CDR3 sequence: CASSEILYGGLGRGYTF. In nucleotides, the CDR3 is TGTGCCAGCAGTGAAATCTTGTATGGGGGGCTCGGTCGAGGCTACACCTTC. The chain carries TRBV6-1 and TRBJ1-2; D is possibly TRBD1 (6 bases). Trimming removed 2 bases at V and 8 bases at J, with 24 bases between. The CDR3 spans 17 residues. Germline V gene lookup returns CDR1 MNHNS and CDR2 SASEGT.

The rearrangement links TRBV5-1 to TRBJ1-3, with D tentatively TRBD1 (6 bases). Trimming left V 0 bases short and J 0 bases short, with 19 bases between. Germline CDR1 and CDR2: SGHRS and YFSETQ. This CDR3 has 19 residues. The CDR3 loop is CASSLGGGGHQSSGNTIYF. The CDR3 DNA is TGCGCCAGCAGCTTGGGGGGGGGGGGACACCAGAGCTCTGGAAACACCATATATTTT.

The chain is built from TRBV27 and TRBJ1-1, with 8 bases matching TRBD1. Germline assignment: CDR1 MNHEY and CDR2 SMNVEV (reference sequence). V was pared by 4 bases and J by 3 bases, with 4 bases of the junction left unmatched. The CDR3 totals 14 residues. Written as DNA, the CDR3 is TGTGCCAGCAGTTCCTACAGGGGGGACACTGAAGCTTTCTTT. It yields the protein CASSSYRGDTEAFF.

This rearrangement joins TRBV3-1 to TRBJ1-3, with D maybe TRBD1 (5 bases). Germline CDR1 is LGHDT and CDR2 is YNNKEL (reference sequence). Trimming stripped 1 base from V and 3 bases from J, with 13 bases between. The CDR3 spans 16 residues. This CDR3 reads CASSQVKGRVGNTIYF. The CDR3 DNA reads TGTGCCAGCAGCCAAGTGAAGGGGCGGGTTGGAAACACCATATATTTT.

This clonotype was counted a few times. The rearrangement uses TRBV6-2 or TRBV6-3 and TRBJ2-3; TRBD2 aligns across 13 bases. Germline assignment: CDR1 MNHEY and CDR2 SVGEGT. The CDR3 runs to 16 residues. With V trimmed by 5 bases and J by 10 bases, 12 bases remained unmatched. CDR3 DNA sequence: TGTGCCAGCAGTCTACCGGGACTAGCGGGAACCGATGCGCAGTATTTT. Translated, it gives CASSLPGLAGTDAQYF.

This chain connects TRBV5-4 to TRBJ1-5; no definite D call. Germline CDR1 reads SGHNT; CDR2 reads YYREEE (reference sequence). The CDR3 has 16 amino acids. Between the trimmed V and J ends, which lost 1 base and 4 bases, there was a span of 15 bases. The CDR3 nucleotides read TGTGCCAGCAGCTTGCTCGGGCCCCAAGCGAATCAGCCCCAGCATTTT. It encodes CASSLLGPQANQPQHF.

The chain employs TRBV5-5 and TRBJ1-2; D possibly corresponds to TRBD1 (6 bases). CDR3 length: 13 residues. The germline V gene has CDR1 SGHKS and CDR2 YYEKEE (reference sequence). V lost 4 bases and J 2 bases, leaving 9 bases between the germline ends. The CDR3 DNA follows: TGTGCCAGCAGCACAGACAGGAACTATGGCTACACCTTC. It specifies CASSTDRNYGYTF.

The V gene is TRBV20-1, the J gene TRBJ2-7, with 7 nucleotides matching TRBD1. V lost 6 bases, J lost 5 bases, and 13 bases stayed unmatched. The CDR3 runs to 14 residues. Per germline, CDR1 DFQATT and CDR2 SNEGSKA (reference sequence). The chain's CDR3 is CSAYSGTAKNEQYF. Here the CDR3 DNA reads TGCAGTGCCTACTCGGGGACAGCCAAAAACGAGCAGTACTTC.

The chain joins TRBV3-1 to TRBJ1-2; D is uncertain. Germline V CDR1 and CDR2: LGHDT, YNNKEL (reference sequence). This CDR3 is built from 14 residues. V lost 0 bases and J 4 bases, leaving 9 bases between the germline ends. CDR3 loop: CASSQDSEGYGYTF. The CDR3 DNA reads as TGTGCCAGCAGCCAAGATTCAGAAGGCTATGGCTACACCTTC.

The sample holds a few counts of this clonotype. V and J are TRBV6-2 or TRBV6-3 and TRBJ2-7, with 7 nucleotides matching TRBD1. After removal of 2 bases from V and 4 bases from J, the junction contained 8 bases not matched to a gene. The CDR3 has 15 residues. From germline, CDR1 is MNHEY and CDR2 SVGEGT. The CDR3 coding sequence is TGTGCCAGCAGTTACCTACAGGGGCTGAATTACGAGCAGTACTTC. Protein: CASSYLQGLNYEQYF.

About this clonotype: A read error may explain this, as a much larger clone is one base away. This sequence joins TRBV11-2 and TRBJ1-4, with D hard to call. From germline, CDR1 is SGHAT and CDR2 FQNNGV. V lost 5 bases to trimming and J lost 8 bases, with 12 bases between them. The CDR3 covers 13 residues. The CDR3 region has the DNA TGTGCCAGCAGCGCCATCGGGCAGGAAAAACTGTTTTTT. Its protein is CASSAIGQEKLFF.

DNA for the CDR3: TGTGCCAGCAGCGTAGCGGGCAGCGGGAGGTATACGCAGTATTTT. This codes for CASSVAGSGRYTQYF. The rearrangement links TRBV9 to TRBJ2-3; TRBD2 aligns across 9 bases. In germline, CDR1 is SGDLS, CDR2 YYNGEE. With V trimmed by 0 bases and J by 7 bases, 6 bases remained unmatched. This CDR3 has 15 residues.

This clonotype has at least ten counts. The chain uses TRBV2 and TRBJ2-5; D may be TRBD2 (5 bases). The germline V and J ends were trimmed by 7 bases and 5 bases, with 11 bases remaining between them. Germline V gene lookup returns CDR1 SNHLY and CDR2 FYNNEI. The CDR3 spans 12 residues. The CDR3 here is CASKADGETQYF. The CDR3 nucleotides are TGTGCCAGCAAAGCGGATGGGGAGACCCAGTACTTC.

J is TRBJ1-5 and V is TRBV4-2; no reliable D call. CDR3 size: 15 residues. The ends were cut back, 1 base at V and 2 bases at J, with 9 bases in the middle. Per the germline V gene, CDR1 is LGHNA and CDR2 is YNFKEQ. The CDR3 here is CASSQGGNGNQPQHF. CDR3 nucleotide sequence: TGTGCCAGCAGCCAAGGCGGGAATGGCAATCAGCCCCAGCATTTT.

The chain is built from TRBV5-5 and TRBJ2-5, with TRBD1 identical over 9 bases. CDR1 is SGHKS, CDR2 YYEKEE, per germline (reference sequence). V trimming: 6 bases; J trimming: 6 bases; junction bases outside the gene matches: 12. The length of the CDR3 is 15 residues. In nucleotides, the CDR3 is TGTGCCAGCACCGCCGGGACAGGGATTCGGCAGACCCAGTACTTC. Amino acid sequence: CASTAGTGIRQTQYF.

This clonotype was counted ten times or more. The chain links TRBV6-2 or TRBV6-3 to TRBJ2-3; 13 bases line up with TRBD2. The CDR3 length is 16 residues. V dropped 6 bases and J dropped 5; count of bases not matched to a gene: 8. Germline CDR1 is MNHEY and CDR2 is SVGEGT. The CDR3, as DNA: TGTGCCAGCAGCCGAGGACTAGCGGGAGCGGGAGATACGCAGTATTTT. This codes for CASSRGLAGAGDTQYF.

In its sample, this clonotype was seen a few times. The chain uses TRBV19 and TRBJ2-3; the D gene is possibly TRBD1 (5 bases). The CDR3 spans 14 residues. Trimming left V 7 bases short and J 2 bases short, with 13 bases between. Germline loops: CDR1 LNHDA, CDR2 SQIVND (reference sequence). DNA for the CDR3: TGTGCCAGTACCCCAAAGGGGCCCACAGATACGCAGTATTTT. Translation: CASTPKGPTDTQYF. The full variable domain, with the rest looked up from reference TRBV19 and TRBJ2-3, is DGGITQSPKYLFRKEGQNVTLSCEQNLNHDAMYWYRQDPGQGLRLIYYSQIVNDFQKGDIAEGYSVSREKKESFPLTVTSAQKNPTAFYLCASTPKGPTDTQYFGPGTRLTVL.

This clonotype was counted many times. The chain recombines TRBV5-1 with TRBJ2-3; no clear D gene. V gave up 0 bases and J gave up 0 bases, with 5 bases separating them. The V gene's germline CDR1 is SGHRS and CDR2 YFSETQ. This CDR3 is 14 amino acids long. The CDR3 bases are TGCGCCAGCAGCTTGGACGGGAGCACAGATACGCAGTATTTT. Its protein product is CASSLDGSTDTQYF.

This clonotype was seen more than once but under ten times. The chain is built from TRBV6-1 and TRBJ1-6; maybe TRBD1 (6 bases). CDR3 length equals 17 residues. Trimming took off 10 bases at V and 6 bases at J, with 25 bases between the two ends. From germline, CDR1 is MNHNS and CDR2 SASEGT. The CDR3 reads CATRVVGGVVSNSPLHF. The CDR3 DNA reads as TGTGCCACCCGGGTAGTAGGGGGGGTCGTCTCTAATTCACCCCTCCACTTT.

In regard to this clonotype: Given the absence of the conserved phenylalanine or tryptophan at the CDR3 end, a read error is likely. The CDR3 coding sequence is TGTGCCAGCTCACAAGGACAGACTAACACTGAAGCTTTCCTT. Translation gives CASSQGQTNTEAFL. The genes are TRBV18 and TRBJ1-1; possibly TRBD1 for D (6 bases). The CDR3 totals 14 residues. CDR1 is KGHSH, CDR2 LQKENI, per germline. The ends were cut back, 4 bases at V and 2 bases at J, with 11 bases in the middle.

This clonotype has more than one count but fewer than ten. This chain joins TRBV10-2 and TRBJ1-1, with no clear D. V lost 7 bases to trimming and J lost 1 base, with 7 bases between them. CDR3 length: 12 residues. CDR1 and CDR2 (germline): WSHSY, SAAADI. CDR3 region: CASMIRNTEAFF. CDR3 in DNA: TGCGCCAGCATGATAAGGAACACTGAAGCTTTCTTT.